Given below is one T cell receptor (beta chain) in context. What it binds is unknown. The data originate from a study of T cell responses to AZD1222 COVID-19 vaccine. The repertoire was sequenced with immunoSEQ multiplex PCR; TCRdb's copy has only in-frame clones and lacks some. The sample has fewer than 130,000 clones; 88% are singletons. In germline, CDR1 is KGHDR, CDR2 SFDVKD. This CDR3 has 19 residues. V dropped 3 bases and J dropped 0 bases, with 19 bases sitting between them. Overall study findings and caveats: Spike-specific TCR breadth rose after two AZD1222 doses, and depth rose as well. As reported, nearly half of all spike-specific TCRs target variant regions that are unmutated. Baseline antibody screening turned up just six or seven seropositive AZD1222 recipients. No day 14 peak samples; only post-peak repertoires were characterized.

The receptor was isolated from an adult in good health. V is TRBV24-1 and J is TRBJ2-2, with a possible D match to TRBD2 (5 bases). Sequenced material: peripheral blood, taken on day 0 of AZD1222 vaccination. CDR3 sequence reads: CATSDAFGERFTNTGELFF. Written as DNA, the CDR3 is TGTGCCACCAGTGATGCCTTCGGGGAAAGATTTACGAACACCGGGGAGCTGTTTTTT.